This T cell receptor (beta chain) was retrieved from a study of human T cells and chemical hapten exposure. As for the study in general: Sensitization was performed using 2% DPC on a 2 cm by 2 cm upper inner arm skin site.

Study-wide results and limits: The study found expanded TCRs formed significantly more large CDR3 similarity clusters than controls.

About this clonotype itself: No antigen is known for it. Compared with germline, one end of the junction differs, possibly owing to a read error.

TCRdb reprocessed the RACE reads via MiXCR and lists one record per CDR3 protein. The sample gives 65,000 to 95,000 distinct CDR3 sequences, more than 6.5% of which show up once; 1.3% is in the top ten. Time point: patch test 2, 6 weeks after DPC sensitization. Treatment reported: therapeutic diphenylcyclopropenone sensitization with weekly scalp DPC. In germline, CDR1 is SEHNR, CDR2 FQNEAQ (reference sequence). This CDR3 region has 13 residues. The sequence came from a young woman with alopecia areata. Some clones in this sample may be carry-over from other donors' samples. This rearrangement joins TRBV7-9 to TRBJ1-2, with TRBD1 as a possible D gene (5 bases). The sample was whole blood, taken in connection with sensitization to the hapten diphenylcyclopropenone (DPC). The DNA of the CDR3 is TGTGCCAGCCGTTGGGGCGGCAACTATGGCGACACCTTC. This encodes CASRWGGNYGDTF.